This TCR beta chain was profiled in a study of T cell responses to AZD1222 COVID-19 vaccine. TCRdb's copy holds only in-frame clones and misses some; the assay was immunoSEQ multiplex PCR. The profile shows around 100,000 clones, 91% of them singletons. Germline loops: CDR1 KGHSH, CDR2 LQKENI. The CDR3 consists of 16 residues. Trimming removed 3 bases from V and 7 bases from J; junction bases left unmatched: 7. V usage is TRBV18 and J usage is TRBJ2-1; TRBD2 agrees at 12 bases. The sequencing here drew on peripheral blood, taken on day 0 of AZD1222 vaccination. This TCR was recovered from an adult in good health. The CDR3 sequence is CASSPSGLAGLNEQFF. DNA of the CDR3: TGTGCCAGCTCACCTTCAGGACTAGCGGGGTTAAATGAGCAGTTCTTC.